The 9 T cell receptor beta chains below all came from one sample that was sequenced in a study of OX40 agonist ivuxolimab in advanced cancers. Some clones are missing from TCRdb's copy, which holds only in-frame ones; the method was immunoSEQ multiplex PCR. The sample records 60,000 to 90,000 clones, about four fifths being singletons. The source was CD4+ or CD8+ T cells sorted from blood, collected in a trial of the OX40 agonist ivuxolimab. The source is an adult with an advanced solid tumor such as melanoma, head and neck, liver or kidney cancer.

This clone was counted once. Other DNA sequences in the sample encode the same CDR3. The gene calls are TRBV18 and TRBJ1-2; unclear D gene. The CDR3 consists of 14 residues. Germline loops: CDR1 KGHSH, CDR2 LQKENI. V lost 0 bases to trimming and J lost 2 bases, with 7 bases between them. The DNA for the CDR3 is TGTGCCAGCTCACCACCAACCCAAAACTATGGCTACACCTTC. The encoded protein is CASSPPTQNYGYTF.

The V gene is TRBV10-1, the J gene TRBJ1-4; 10 bases match TRBD1. Germline trimming cut 2 bases from V and 10 bases from J; bases unmatched to any gene: 10. The germline V gene has CDR1 WNHNN and CDR2 SYGVQD (reference sequence). This CDR3 is 16 amino acids long. The DNA for the CDR3 is TGCGCCAGCAGTGAGACCCTCGGGACAGGGGATGGAAAACTGTTTTTT. This sequence encodes CASSETLGTGDGKLFF.

V usage is TRBV6-5 and J usage is TRBJ2-7; no clear D. The germline V gene encodes CDR1 MNHEY and CDR2 SVGAGI. With 0 bases removed from V and 2 bases from J, the gap between germline ends came to 11 bases. This CDR3 spans 15 amino acids. CDR3 nucleotide sequence: TGTGCCAGCAGTTACTCGATCATAGGACCCTACGAGCAGTACTTC. The encoded protein is CASSYSIIGPYEQYF.

The V call is TRBV15, the J call TRBJ2-5; TRBD2 aligns across 8 bases. Germline V gives CDR1 LNHNV, CDR2 YYDKDF (reference sequence). The CDR3 consists of 15 residues. V shed 1 base, J shed 2 bases, and the junction held 3 bases outside the gene matches. The CDR3 DNA reads TGTGCCACCAGCAGAGCGGGGGGGCCGCAAGAGACCCAGTACTTC. This translates into CATSRAGGPQETQYF.

This clone was recorded a few times. CDR3: CASSSITRRTNEKLFF. CDR3 bases: TGTGCCAGCAGCTCGATAACAAGGAGGACTAATGAAAAACTGTTTTTT. V is TRBV5-6 and J is TRBJ1-4; no firm D call. V shed 3 bases and J shed 2 bases, with 14 bases lying between them. The germline gives CDR1 SGHDT, CDR2 YYEEEE. CDR3 length: 16 amino acids.

The chain recombines TRBV28 with TRBJ2-2; D may correspond to TRBD1 or TRBD2 (6 bases each). Trimming took 7 bases from V and 0 from J, leaving 9 bases between them. Germline V gives CDR1 MDHEN, CDR2 SYDVKM. The CDR3 is made up of 14 amino acids. The CDR3 DNA is TGTGCCAGCACGGGGGCAGCGAACACCGGGGAGCTGTTTTTT. Protein sequence: CASTGAANTGELFF.

This sequence joins TRBV11-2 and TRBJ2-5; 7 bases align to TRBD1. Germline V gene sequence: CDR1 SGHAT, CDR2 FQNNGV. This CDR3 spans 15 amino acids. V was pared by 5 bases and J by 5 bases, with 11 bases of the junction left unmatched. This CDR3 reads CASSETGTLRETQYF. CDR3 bases: TGTGCCAGCAGCGAGACAGGGACGTTGAGGGAGACCCAGTACTTC.

The chain joins TRBV7-9 to TRBJ2-1, with a possible D match to TRBD2 (5 bases). V was pared by 1 base and J by 7 bases, with 8 bases between. The V gene's germline CDR1 is SEHNR and CDR2 FQNEAQ (reference sequence). This CDR3 is built from 13 residues. The CDR3 DNA sequence: TGTGCCAGCAGCTTAGGGTGGAGGAATGAGCAGTTCTTC. Protein product: CASSLGWRNEQFF.

This sequence joins TRBV11-3 and TRBJ2-4; 7 positions match TRBD2. The CDR3 consists of 15 residues. From germline, CDR1 is SGHNT and CDR2 YENEEA. Germline trimming cut 4 bases from V and 0 bases from J; bases unmatched to any gene: 3. CDR3 bases: TGTGCCAGCAGCTCGGGGGGATTAGCCAAAAACATTCAGTACTTC. Its protein product is CASSSGGLAKNIQYF. The full variable domain, rest sourced from reference TRBV11-3 and TRBJ2-4, is EAGVVQSPRYKIIEKKQPVAFWCNPISGHNTLYWYLQNLGQGPELLIRYENEEAVDDSQLPKDRFSAERLKGVDSTLKIQPAELGDSAVYLCASSSGGLAKNIQYFGAGTRLSVL.